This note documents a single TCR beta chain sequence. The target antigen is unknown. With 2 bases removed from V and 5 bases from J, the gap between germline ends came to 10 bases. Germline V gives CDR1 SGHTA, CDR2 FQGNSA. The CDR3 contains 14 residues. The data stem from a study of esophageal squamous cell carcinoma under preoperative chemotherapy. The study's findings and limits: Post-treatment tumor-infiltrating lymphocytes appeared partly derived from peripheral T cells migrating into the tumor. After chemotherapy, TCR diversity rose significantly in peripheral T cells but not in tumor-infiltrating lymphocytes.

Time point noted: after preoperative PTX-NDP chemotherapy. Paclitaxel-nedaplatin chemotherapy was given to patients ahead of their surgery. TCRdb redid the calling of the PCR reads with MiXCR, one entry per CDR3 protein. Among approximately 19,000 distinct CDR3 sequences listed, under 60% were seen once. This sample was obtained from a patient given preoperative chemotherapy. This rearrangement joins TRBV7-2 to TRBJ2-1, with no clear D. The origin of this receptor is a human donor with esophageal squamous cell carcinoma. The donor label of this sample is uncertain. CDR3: CASSLRWEDNEQFF. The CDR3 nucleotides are TGTGCCAGCAGCTTAAGGTGGGAAGACAATGAGCAGTTCTTC.